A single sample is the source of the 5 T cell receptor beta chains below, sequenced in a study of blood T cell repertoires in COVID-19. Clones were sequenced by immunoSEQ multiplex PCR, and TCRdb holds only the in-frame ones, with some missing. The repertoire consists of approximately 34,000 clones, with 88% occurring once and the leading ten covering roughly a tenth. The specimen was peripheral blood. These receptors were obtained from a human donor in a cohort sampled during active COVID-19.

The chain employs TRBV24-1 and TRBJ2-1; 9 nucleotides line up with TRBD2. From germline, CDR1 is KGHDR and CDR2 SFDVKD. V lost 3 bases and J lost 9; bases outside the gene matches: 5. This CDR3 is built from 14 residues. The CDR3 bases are TGTGCCACCAGTGATGCGGGGGGGCCGGGTGAGCAGTTCTTC. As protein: CATSDAGGPGEQFF.

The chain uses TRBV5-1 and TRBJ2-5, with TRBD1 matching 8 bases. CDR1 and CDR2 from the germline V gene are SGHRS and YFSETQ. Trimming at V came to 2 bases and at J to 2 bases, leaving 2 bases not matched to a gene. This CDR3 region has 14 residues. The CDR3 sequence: CASSFRGPQETQYF. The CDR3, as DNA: TGCGCCAGCAGCTTCAGGGGGCCTCAAGAGACCCAGTACTTC.

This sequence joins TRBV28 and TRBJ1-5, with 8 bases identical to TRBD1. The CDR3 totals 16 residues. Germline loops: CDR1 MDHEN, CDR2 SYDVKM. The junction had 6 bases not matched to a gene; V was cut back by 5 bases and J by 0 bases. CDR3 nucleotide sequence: TGTGCCAGCAGTACGACAGGGGCTTTTAGCAATCAGCCCCAGCATTTT. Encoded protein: CASSTTGAFSNQPQHF.

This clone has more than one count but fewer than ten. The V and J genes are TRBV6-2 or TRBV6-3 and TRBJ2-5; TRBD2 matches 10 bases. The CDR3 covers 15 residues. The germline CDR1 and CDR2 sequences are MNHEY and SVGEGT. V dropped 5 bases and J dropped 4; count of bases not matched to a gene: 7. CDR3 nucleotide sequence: TGTGCCAGCAGTCTCCCCGGGACTAGCGCAGAGACCCAGTACTTC. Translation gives CASSLPGTSAETQYF.

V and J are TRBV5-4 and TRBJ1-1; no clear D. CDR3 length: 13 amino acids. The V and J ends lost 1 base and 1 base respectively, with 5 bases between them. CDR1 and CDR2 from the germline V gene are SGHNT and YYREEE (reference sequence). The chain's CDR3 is CASSLRGNTEAFF. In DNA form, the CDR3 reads TGTGCCAGCAGCTTGAGAGGGAACACTGAAGCTTTCTTT.